What follows are 6 T cell receptor beta chains derived from one specimen sequenced in a study of shared clonotypes between healthy human individuals. Repertoires were generated with immunoSEQ multiplex PCR, while TCRdb's copy carries only in-frame clones and drops some. This repertoire shows 600,000 to 700,000 clones, 73% found once; its top ten account for around 1.7%. Sequenced sample: memory CD4+ T cells sorted from blood. As to subset: CD45RA-negative fraction. Receptors originate from a woman aged 25 to 39 in good health.

The V and J genes are TRBV7-9 and TRBJ1-4, with 9 bases matching TRBD1. The V and J ends lost 8 bases and 9 bases, in that order; junction bases with no gene match: 16. The germline V gene encodes CDR1 SEHNR and CDR2 FQNEAQ (reference sequence). This CDR3 comprises 16 residues. CDR3 in amino acids: CASVLVEGTGSKKLFF. The CDR3, as DNA: TGTGCCAGCGTGCTGGTGGAGGGGACAGGGTCGAAAAAACTGTTTTTT.

J is TRBJ2-1 and V is TRBV29-1, with TRBD2 identical over 8 bases. The V gene's germline CDR1 is SQVTM and CDR2 ANQGSEA. J was trimmed by 5 bases and V by 3 bases; bases with no gene match: 18. This CDR3 is 18 amino acids long. The CDR3 is CSVDGADLKAGVHNEQFF. CDR3 nucleotide sequence: TGCAGCGTTGACGGGGCGGACCTAAAAGCGGGAGTTCACAATGAGCAGTTCTTC.

The gene calls are TRBV7-9 and TRBJ1-5; D gene ambiguous. Germline lookup yields CDR1 SEHNR and CDR2 FQNEAQ (reference sequence). The CDR3 covers 13 residues. The V and J ends lost 1 base and 9 bases respectively, with 10 bases between them. Here the CDR3 DNA reads TGTGCCAGCAGCTTAGGACCCGATTCGCCCCAGCATTTT. It codes for CASSLGPDSPQHF.

The chain employs TRBV6-5 and TRBJ1-1, with 7 bases identical to TRBD1. The V segment lost 2 bases and the J segment 6 bases; nucleotides outside the gene matches: 6. The CDR3 extends over 14 amino acids. Per germline, CDR1 MNHEY and CDR2 SVGAGI. CDR3 nucleotide sequence: TGTGCCAGCAGTTACAGACAGGGACGGTCTGAAGCTTTCTTT. This gives the protein CASSYRQGRSEAFF.

The chain joins TRBV7-9 to TRBJ1-2; tentatively, D is TRBD1 (5 bases). In germline, CDR1 is SEHNR, CDR2 FQNEAQ (reference sequence). This CDR3 region has 14 residues. Deletions cut 0 bases from V and 8 bases from J, with 13 bases between. The CDR3 here is CASSLAGPPGGYTF. CDR3 nucleotide sequence: TGTGCCAGCAGCTTAGCGGGGCCCCCTGGGGGCTACACCTTC.

This chain connects TRBV19 to TRBJ1-1; 10 bases are shared with TRBD1. Per germline, CDR1 LNHDA and CDR2 SQIVND (reference sequence). The CDR3 extends over 17 amino acids. J gave up 1 base and V 6 bases, and 11 bases lay outside the gene matches. CDR3 sequence: CASSRPRTGGSNTEAFF. CDR3 DNA sequence: TGTGCCAGTAGCCGACCCAGGACAGGGGGATCGAACACTGAAGCTTTCTTT.